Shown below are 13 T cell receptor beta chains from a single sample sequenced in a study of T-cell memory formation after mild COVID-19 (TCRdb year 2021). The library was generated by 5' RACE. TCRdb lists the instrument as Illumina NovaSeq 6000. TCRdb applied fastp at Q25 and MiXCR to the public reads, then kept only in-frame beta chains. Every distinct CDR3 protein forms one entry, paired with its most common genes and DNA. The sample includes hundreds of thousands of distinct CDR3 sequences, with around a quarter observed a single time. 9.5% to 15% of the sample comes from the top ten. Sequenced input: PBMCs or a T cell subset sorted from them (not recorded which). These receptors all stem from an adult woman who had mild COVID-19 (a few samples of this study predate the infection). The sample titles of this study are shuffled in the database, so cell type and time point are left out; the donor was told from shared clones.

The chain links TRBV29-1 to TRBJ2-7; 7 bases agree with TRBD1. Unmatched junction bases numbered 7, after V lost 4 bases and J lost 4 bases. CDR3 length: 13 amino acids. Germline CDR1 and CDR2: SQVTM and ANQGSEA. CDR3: CSVVGGPVYEQYF. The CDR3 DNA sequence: TGCAGCGTTGTAGGGGGCCCGGTTTACGAGCAGTACTTC.

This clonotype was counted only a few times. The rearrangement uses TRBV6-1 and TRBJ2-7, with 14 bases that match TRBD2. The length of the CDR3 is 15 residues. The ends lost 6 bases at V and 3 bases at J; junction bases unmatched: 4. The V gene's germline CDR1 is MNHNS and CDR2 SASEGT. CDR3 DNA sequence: TGTGCCAGCAGCGGGACTAGCGGGGGACACTACGAGCAGTACTTC. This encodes CASSGTSGGHYEQYF.

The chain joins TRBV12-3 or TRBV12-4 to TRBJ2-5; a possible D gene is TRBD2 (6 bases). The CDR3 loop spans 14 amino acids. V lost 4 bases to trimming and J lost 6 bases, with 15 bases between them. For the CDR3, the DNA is TGTGCCAGCAGTTCCACGGGGCGGGGCAAGACCCAGTACTTC. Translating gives CASSSTGRGKTQYF.

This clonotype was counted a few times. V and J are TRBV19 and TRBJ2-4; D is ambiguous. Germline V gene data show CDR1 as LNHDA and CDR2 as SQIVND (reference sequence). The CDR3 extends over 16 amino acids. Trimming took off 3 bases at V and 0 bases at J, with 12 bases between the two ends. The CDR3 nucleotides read TGTGCCAGTAGTATTCTGGCCGACGTAGCCAAAAACATTCAGTACTTC. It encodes CASSILADVAKNIQYF. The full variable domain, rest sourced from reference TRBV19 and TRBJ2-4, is DGGITQSPKYLFRKEGQNVTLSCEQNLNHDAMYWYRQDPGQGLRLIYYSQIVNDFQKGDIAEGYSVSREKKESFPLTVTSAQKNPTAFYLCASSILADVAKNIQYFGAGTRLSVL.

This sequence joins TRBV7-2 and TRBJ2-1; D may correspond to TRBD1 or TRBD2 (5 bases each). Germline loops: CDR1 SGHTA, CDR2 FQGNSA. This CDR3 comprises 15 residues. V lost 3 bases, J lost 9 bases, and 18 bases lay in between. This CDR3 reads CASSFGGLGTGEQFF. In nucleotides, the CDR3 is TGTGCCAGCAGCTTTGGGGGTCTCGGAACCGGTGAGCAGTTCTTC.

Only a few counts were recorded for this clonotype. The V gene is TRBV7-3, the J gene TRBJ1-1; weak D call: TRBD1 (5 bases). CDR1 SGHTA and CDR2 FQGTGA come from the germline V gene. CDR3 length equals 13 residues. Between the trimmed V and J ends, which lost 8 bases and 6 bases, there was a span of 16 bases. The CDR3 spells CASSRSGQAEAFF. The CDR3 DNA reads TGTGCCAGCTCGCGTTCGGGGCAGGCTGAAGCTTTCTTT.

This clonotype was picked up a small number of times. The CDR3 loop reads CASSLAGGRSEQFF. The CDR3 nucleotides are TGTGCCAGCAGCTTAGCGGGGGGGAGGAGTGAGCAGTTCTTC. This chain uses TRBV7-2 with TRBJ2-1; 7 nucleotides agree with TRBD2. Germline V gives CDR1 SGHTA, CDR2 FQGNSA. The CDR3 is 14 amino acids. The V gene end was trimmed by 0 bases and the J gene end by 9 bases; junction bases not matched to a gene: 5.

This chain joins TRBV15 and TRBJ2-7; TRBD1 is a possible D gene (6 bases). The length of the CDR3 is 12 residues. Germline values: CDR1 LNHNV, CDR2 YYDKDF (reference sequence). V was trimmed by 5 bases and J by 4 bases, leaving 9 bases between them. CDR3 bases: TGTGCCACCAGCCGCGGACAGTACGAGCAGTACTTC. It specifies CATSRGQYEQYF.

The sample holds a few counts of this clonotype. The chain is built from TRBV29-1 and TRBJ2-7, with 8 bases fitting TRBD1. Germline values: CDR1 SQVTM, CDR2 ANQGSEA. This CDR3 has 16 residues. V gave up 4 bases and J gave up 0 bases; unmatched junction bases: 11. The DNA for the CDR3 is TGCAGCGTTGGGGGGGCGGACAGGGCGAGCTCCTACGAGCAGTACTTC. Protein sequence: CSVGGADRASSYEQYF.

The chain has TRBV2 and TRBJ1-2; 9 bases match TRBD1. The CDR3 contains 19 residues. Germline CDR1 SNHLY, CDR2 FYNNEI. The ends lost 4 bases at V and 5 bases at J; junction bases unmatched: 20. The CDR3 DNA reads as TGTGCCAGCAGTGTTGGTTTTGGTGGGACAGGGAGTGAAGGATATGGCTACACCTTC. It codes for CASSVGFGGTGSEGYGYTF. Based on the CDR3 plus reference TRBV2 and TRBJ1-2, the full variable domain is EPEVTQTPSHQVTQMGQEVILRCVPISNHLYFYWYRQILGQKVEFLVSFYNNEISEKSEIFDDQFSVERPDGSNFTLKIRSTKLEDSAMYFCASSVGFGGTGSEGYGYTFGSGTRLTVV.

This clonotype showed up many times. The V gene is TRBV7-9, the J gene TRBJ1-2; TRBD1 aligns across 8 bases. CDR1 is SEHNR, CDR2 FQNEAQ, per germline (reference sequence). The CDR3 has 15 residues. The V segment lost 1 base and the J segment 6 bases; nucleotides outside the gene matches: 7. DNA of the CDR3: TGTGCCAGCAGCTTAGACCAAGCAGGGGGCAATGGCTACACCTTC. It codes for CASSLDQAGGNGYTF. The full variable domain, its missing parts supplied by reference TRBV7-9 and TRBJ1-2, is DTGVSQNPRHKITKRGQNVTFRCDPISEHNRLYWYRQTLGQGPEFLTYFQNEAQLEKSRLLSDRFSAERPKGSFSTLEIQRTEQGDSAMYLCASSLDQAGGNGYTFGSGTRLTVV.

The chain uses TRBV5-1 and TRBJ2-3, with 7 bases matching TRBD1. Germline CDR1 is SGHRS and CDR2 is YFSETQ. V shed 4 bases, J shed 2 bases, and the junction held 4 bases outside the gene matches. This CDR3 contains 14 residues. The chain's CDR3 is CASSLQGVTDTQYF. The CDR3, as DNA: TGCGCCAGCAGCCTCCAGGGGGTCACAGATACGCAGTATTTT.

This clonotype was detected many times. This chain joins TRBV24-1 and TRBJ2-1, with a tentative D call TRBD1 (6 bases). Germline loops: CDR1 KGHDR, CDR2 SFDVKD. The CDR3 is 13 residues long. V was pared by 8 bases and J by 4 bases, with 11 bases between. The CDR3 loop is CATMGTNYNEQFF. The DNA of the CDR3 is TGTGCCACCATGGGGACAAATTACAATGAGCAGTTCTTC.